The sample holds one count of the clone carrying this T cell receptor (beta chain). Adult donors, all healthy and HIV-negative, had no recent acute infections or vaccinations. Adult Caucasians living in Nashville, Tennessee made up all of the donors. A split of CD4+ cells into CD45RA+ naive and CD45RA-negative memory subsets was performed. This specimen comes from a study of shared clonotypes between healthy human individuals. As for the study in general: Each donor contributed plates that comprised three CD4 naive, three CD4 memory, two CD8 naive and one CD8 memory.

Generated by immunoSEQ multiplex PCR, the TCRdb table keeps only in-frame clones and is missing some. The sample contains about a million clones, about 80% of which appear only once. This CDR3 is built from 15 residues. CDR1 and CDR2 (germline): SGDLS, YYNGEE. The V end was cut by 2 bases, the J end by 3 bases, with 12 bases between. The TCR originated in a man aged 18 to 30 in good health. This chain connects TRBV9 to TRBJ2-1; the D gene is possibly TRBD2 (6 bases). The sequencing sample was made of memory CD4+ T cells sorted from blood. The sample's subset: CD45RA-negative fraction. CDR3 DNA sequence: TGTGCCAGCAGCGTGGGAGGCGGGGACTACAATGAGCAGTTCTTC. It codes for CASSVGGGDYNEQFF. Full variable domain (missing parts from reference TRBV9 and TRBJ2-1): DSGVTQTPKHLITATGQRVTLRCSPRSGDLSVYWYQQSLDQGLQFLIQYYNGEERAKGNILERFSAQQFPDLHSELNLSSLELGDSALYFCASSVGGGDYNEQFFGPGTRLTVL.